Below are 8 T cell receptor beta chains sequenced from a single sample in a study of CD8 T cells in Susac syndrome. An amount of RNA that ranged from 0.5 to 1 ug was reverse transcribed with random hexamers. In TCRdb, the immunoSEQ multiplex PCR reads were re-called with MiXCR into one record per CDR3 protein. The sample lists fewer than 200,000 distinct CDR3 sequences; about 95% were seen once. The sequenced material came from CD4+ T cells from PBMCs. Source of these receptors: a human donor in good health.

The chain joins TRBV27 to TRBJ2-6; D remains ambiguous. The V gene's germline CDR1 is MNHEY and CDR2 SMNVEV (reference sequence). Trimming removed 0 bases from V and 1 base from J, with 7 bases in between. The CDR3 extends over 16 amino acids. The CDR3 sequence: CASSLSIPSGANVLTF. The CDR3 DNA sequence: TGTGCCAGCAGTTTATCGATCCCTTCTGGGGCCAACGTCCTGACTTTC.

The chain recombines TRBV20-1 with TRBJ2-5; D gene uncertain. Trimming removed 6 bases from V and 7 bases from J, with 15 bases in between. The CDR3 extends over 12 amino acids. CDR1 is DFQATT and CDR2 is SNEGSKA in the germline V gene (reference sequence). The CDR3 protein is CSAQFPSGTQYF. The DNA of the CDR3 is TGCAGTGCCCAGTTCCCTTCTGGGACCCAGTACTTC.

CDR3 DNA sequence: TGTGCCAGCAGCTCCGGACTAGCGGGGAGCACAGATACGCAGTATTTT. This translates into CASSSGLAGSTDTQYF. The V call is TRBV7-9, the J call TRBJ2-3, with TRBD2 identical over 12 bases. Trimming took 4 bases from V and 0 from J; bases not matched to a gene: 2. Germline V CDR1 and CDR2: SEHNR, FQNEAQ (reference sequence). The CDR3 contains 16 residues. The whole variable domain, remainder taken from reference TRBV7-9 and TRBJ2-3, is DTGVSQNPRHKITKRGQNVTFRCDPISEHNRLYWYRQTLGQGPEFLTYFQNEAQLEKSRLLSDRFSAERPKGSFSTLEIQRTEQGDSAMYLCASSSGLAGSTDTQYFGPGTRLTVL.

The chain is built from TRBV21-1 and TRBJ2-5. TRBV21-1 is classified as a pseudogene. This CDR3 region has 13 residues. In nucleotides, the CDR3 is TGTGCCAGCAGCCTAACATCTGCAGAGACCCAGTACTTC. This encodes CASSLTSAETQYF.

Only a few counts were recorded for this clonotype. The CDR3 loop reads CASSPGLASKFF. Here the CDR3 DNA reads TGTGCCAGCAGCCCGGGACTAGCTTCAAAGTTCTTC. This chain joins TRBV6-2 or TRBV6-3 and TRBJ2-1, with 9 bases aligning to TRBD2. Germline V gene data show CDR1 as MNHEY and CDR2 as SVGEGT. This CDR3 is built from 12 residues. The V gene end was trimmed by 6 bases and the J gene end by 14 bases; junction bases not matched to a gene: 8.

The genes are TRBV7-3 and TRBJ2-5; maybe TRBD2 (5 bases). V was clipped by 4 bases and J by 5 bases, with 14 bases between them. Looked up from germline, CDR1 is SGHTA and CDR2 is FQGTGA. The CDR3 is made up of 14 amino acids. Here the CDR3 reads CASSSGHPGETQYF. The CDR3 region has the DNA TGTGCCAGCAGCTCCGGCCATCCGGGGGAGACCCAGTACTTC.

The CDR3 protein is CATGPYTGELFF. CDR3 nucleotides: TGTGCCACCGGGCCTTACACCGGGGAGCTGTTTTTT. This chain connects TRBV24-1 to TRBJ2-2; D remains unclear. Per germline, CDR1 KGHDR and CDR2 SFDVKD. The V gene lost 9 bases and the J gene lost 3 bases, with 7 bases spanning the gap. The CDR3 is made up of 12 amino acids.

The chain uses TRBV20-1 and TRBJ1-5, with D uncertain. The germline V gene has CDR1 DFQATT and CDR2 SNEGSKA (reference sequence). The CDR3 covers 11 residues. Trimming took 6 bases from V and 4 from J, leaving 7 bases between them. CDR3 region: CSAHKNQPQHF. The CDR3 DNA is TGCAGTGCCCACAAGAATCAGCCCCAGCATTTT.